This TCR beta chain originates from a study of shared clonotypes between healthy human individuals. The study's findings and limits: Richness estimates generally favored naive over memory subsets. Read depth was anticipated to influence clonotype sharing among donors.

Of note for this clone: Its antigen remains unidentified.

The CDR3 covers 12 residues. Germline CDR1 and CDR2: SEHNR and FQNEAQ (reference sequence). Deletions cut 7 bases from V and 7 bases from J, with 11 bases between. Cells designated naive CD8 were CD45RO-negative and were positively selected for CCR7, with terminally differentiated effector memory CD45RA+ cells excluded. Assay: immunoSEQ multiplex PCR; the TCRdb copy retains only in-frame clones and omits some. The repertoire has approximately 720,000 clones, about 90% of them found once; the top ten carry roughly 22%. The sample consisted of naive CD8+ T cells sorted from blood. The sequence was obtained from a man aged 25-40 years in good health. This sequence joins TRBV7-9 and TRBJ2-1, with D perhaps matching TRBD1 (5 bases). CDR3 coding DNA: TGTGCCAGCACCACGACAGTAAATGAGCAGTTCTTC. It is translated as CASTTTVNEQFF.